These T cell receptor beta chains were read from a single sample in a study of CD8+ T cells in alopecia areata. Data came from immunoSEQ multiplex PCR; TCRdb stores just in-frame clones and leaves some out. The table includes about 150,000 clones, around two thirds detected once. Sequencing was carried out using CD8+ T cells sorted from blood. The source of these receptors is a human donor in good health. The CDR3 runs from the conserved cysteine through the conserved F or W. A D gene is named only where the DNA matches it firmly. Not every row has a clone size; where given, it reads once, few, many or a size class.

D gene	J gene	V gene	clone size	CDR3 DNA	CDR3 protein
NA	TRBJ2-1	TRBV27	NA	TGTGCCAGCAGTTTAGGGGGGAATGAGCAGTTCTTC	CASSLGGNEQFF
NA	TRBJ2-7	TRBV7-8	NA	TGTGCCAGCAGCACGGATTTCTACGAGCAGTACTTC	CASSTDFYEQYF
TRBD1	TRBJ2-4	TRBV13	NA	TGTGCCAGCAGCTTAGGGGACAGGGGAGAAAGGTACTTC	CASSLGDRGERYF
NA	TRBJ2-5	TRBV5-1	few	TGCGCCAGCAGCTTGGTGGGGACTTCCCTCACTTTCCAAGAGACCCAGTACTTC	CASSLVGTSLTFQETQYF
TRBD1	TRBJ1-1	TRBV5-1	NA	TGCGCCAGTATGACAGGGGACATGATGAACACTGAAGCTTTCTTT	CASMTGDMMNTEAFF
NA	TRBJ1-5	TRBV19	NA	TGTGCCAGTAGCCCCATAGAAGGGTTCATCGATCAGCCCCAGCATTTT	CASSPIEGFIDQPQHF
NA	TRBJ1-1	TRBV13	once	TGTGCCAGCAGACAGTCAGGGAATGAAGCTTTCTTT	CASRQSGNEAFF
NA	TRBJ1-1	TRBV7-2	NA	TGTGCCAGCAGCTTCGGGCCCTTGGTGGCTGAAGCTTTCTTT	CASSFGPLVAEAFF
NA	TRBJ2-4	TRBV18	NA	TGTGCCAGCTCGGGTGCCAAAAACATTCAGTACTTC	CASSGAKNIQYF
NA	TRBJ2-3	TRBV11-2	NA	TGTGCCAGCAGCTTATCCTTCTCCATTCTAGCAGATACGCAGTATTTT	CASSLSFSILADTQYF
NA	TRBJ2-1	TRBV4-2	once	TGTGCCAGCAGCCAAGCCTTAGGTGAGCAGTTCTTC	CASSQALGEQFF
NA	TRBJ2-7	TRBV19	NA	TGTGCCAGTAGCACCACAGGGTACTACGAGCAGTACTTC	CASSTTGYYEQYF
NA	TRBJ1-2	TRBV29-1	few	TGCAGCGTTGCCGGGAACTATGGCTACACCTTC	CSVAGNYGYTF
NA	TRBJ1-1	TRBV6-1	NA	TGTGCCAGCAGTGGGGACGGGAACACTGAAGCTTTCTTT	CASSGDGNTEAFF
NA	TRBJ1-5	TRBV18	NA	TGTGCCAGCTCACCATACTCCAGGACCGATCAGCCCCAGCATTTT	CASSPYSRTDQPQHF
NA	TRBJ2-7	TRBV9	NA	TGTGCCAGCAGCGTAGCGTCTGCCCCCCGGGGCGAGCAGTACTTC	CASSVASAPRGEQYF
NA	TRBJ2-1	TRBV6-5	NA	TGTGCCAGCAGTTACTATAGGTTCTATGAGCAGTTCTTC	CASSYYRFYEQFF